The 20 T cell receptor beta chains listed next were all sequenced from one sample in a study of human T cells and chemical hapten exposure. Time point described: pre-sensitization, week 0. Treatment given: therapeutic diphenylcyclopropenone sensitization with weekly scalp DPC. TCRdb used MiXCR to reprocess the RACE reads, holding one entry per CDR3 protein. The data hold around 200,000 distinct CDR3 sequences, with around 30% observed a single time. The starting material was whole blood, obtained in connection with sensitization to the hapten diphenylcyclopropenone (DPC). These receptors came from a woman aged 30 to 39 with alopecia areata. Some clones in this sample may be carry-over from other donors' samples.

J is TRBJ1-5 and V is TRBV10-2; no definite D call. The V end was cut by 2 bases, the J end by 5 bases, with 4 bases between. The CDR3 extends over 12 amino acids. From germline, CDR1 is WSHSY and CDR2 SAAADI. CDR3 DNA: TGCGCCAGCAGTGAGATAGATCAGCCCCAGCATTTT. Protein sequence: CASSEIDQPQHF.

J is TRBJ2-7 and V is TRBV20-1; 15 nucleotides align to TRBD2. With 5 bases clipped from V and 6 bases from J, the junction kept 8 bases outside the gene matches. The CDR3 extends over 15 amino acids. Germline CDR1 reads DFQATT; CDR2 reads SNEGSKA (reference sequence). Here the CDR3 reads CSAPNGLAGGSEQYF. The DNA of the CDR3 is TGCAGTGCTCCAAACGGACTAGCGGGAGGGTCCGAGCAGTACTTC.

This clonotype was seen only a few times. In nucleotides, the CDR3 is TGTGCCAGCAGCCTGAGCTGGGACAGCCCCCAAGAGACCCAGTACTTC. Translation gives CASSLSWDSPQETQYF. The V and J genes are TRBV7-9 and TRBJ2-5; 7 positions match TRBD1. The CDR3 consists of 16 residues. Germline CDR1 reads SEHNR; CDR2 reads FQNEAQ (reference sequence). The trim removed 5 bases at V and 1 base at J, leaving 10 bases unmatched.

J is TRBJ1-1 and V is TRBV20-1; 8 nucleotides match TRBD1. Germline V CDR1 and CDR2: DFQATT, SNEGSKA (reference sequence). V was clipped by 3 bases and J by 5 bases; unmatched bases: 11. There are 15 residues in the CDR3. This chain's CDR3 is CSASRSQGAGTEAFF. The CDR3 DNA reads TGCAGTGCTAGTAGGAGCCAGGGGGCTGGGACTGAAGCTTTCTTT.

This clonotype appeared a few times. The chain employs TRBV5-1 and TRBJ2-7, with D perhaps matching TRBD2 (6 bases). This CDR3 comprises 15 residues. Trimming removed 0 bases from V and 6 bases from J, with 16 bases in between. Per the germline V gene, CDR1 is SGHRS and CDR2 is YFSETQ. The CDR3 loop reads CASSLVAAGGSEQYF. The CDR3, as DNA: TGCGCCAGCAGCTTGGTGGCAGCTGGGGGGTCCGAGCAGTACTTC.

This clonotype was detected a few times. J is TRBJ2-2 and V is TRBV12-5; TRBD1 aligns across 7 bases. The CDR3 loop spans 15 amino acids. The V and J ends lost 0 bases and 4 bases, in that order; junction bases with no gene match: 2. Germline assignment: CDR1 LGHNT and CDR2 FRNRAP. This chain's CDR3 is CASGLVQGSTGELFF. CDR3 DNA: TGTGCTAGTGGTTTGGTACAGGGGAGCACCGGGGAGCTGTTTTTT. The variable domain in full, completed from reference TRBV12-5 and TRBJ2-2, reads DARVTQTPRHKVTEMGQEVTMRCQPILGHNTVFWYRQTMMQGLELLAYFRNRAPLDDSGMPKDRFSAEMPDATLATLKIQPSEPRDSAVYFCASGLVQGSTGELFFGEGSRLTVL.

The chain carries TRBV2 and TRBJ1-5; 7 bases fit TRBD1. This CDR3 has 13 amino acids. The trim removed 6 bases at V and 5 bases at J, leaving 4 bases unmatched. Germline V gives CDR1 SNHLY, CDR2 FYNNEI. This CDR3 reads CASRGQQDQPQHF. DNA for the CDR3: TGTGCCAGCAGGGGACAGCAAGATCAGCCCCAGCATTTT.

This clonotype has just a few counts. The V call is TRBV29-1, the J call TRBJ2-2; TRBD2 matches at 8 bases. The CDR3 has 15 residues. Germline V gene lookup returns CDR1 SQVTM and CDR2 ANQGSEA. Germline trimming cut 5 bases from V and 0 bases from J; bases unmatched to any gene: 5. The CDR3 loop is CSVQSGGPNTGELFF. CDR3 nucleotides: TGCAGCGTTCAGTCGGGAGGGCCGAACACCGGGGAGCTGTTTTTT.

This chain joins TRBV20-1 and TRBJ2-5, with TRBD2 identical over 8 bases. Unmatched junction bases numbered 9, after V lost 5 bases and J lost 1 base. Looked up from germline, CDR1 is DFQATT and CDR2 is SNEGSKA (reference sequence). This CDR3 spans 15 amino acids. CDR3 sequence reads: CSAHRRLASQETQYF. In DNA, the CDR3 is TGCAGTGCTCACCGGCGACTAGCGTCCCAAGAGACCCAGTACTTC.

The chain employs TRBV29-1 and TRBJ2-5, with D possibly being TRBD2 (5 bases). Germline CDR1 reads SQVTM; CDR2 reads ANQGSEA. The germline V and J ends were trimmed by 0 bases and 0 bases, with 8 bases remaining between them. The length of the CDR3 is 14 residues. The CDR3 sequence is CSVEERAHQETQYF. In DNA, the CDR3 is TGCAGCGTTGAAGAGCGGGCGCACCAAGAGACCCAGTACTTC. Full variable domain (remainder filled in from reference TRBV29-1 and TRBJ2-5): SAVISQKPSRDICQRGTSLTIQCQVDSQVTMMFWYRQQPGQSLTLIATANQGSEATYESGFVIDKFPISRPNLTFSTLTVSNMSPEDSSIYLCSVEERAHQETQYFGPGTRLLVL.

V gene TRBV10-3 combines with J gene TRBJ1-1; TRBD1 aligns across 7 bases. The germline V gene has CDR1 ENHRY and CDR2 SYGVKD. V dropped 6 bases and J dropped 1; count of bases not matched to a gene: 5. This CDR3 comprises 14 residues. CDR3 nucleotides: TGTGCCATCAGGTTGGGGACAGAGAACACTGAAGCTTTCTTT. Its translation: CAIRLGTENTEAFF.

This clonotype showed up just a few times. V is TRBV28 and J is TRBJ1-1; D ambiguous. Between the trimmed V and J ends, which lost 6 bases and 0 bases, there was a span of 11 bases. This CDR3 comprises 14 residues. Germline values: CDR1 MDHEN, CDR2 SYDVKM. The CDR3 sequence: CASRTGRLNTEAFF. The CDR3 DNA is TGTGCCAGCAGAACCGGACGGTTGAACACTGAAGCTTTCTTT.

This clonotype was seen a few times. V and J are TRBV5-1 and TRBJ1-2; TRBD1 matches at 9 bases. Germline V lookup: CDR1 SGHRS, CDR2 YFSETQ. With 4 bases clipped from V and 8 bases from J, the junction kept 15 bases outside the gene matches. The CDR3 runs 16 residues. The CDR3 loop reads CASSKQGAQMAAGYTF. For the CDR3, the DNA is TGCGCCAGCAGCAAACAGGGGGCGCAAATGGCGGCCGGCTACACCTTC.

In this sample, this clonotype turned up a few times. The gene calls are TRBV28 and TRBJ1-2; D gene uncertain. Looked up from germline, CDR1 is MDHEN and CDR2 is SYDVKM. The V end was cut by 5 bases, the J end by 3 bases, with 10 bases between. The CDR3 consists of 13 residues. CDR3 bases: TGTGCCAGCAGTCCGACCTCCTACTATGGCTACACCTTC. It codes for CASSPTSYYGYTF.

The chain joins TRBV3-1 to TRBJ1-4, with D possibly being TRBD1 (6 bases). From germline, CDR1 is LGHDT and CDR2 YNNKEL (reference sequence). V was shortened by 4 bases and J by 7 bases, with 13 bases between the two germline ends. The CDR3 extends over 14 amino acids. CDR3 sequence: CASSPRTEAEKLFF. For the CDR3, the DNA is TGTGCCAGCAGCCCACGGACAGAGGCTGAAAAACTGTTTTTT.

This clonotype showed up just a few times. The CDR3 sequence: CASRFNRGHQPQHF. The CDR3 region has the DNA TGTGCCAGCAGGTTCAACAGGGGTCATCAGCCCCAGCATTTT. The rearrangement joins TRBV28 to TRBJ1-5, with TRBD1 matching over 7 bases. The trim removed 6 bases at V and 5 bases at J, leaving 7 bases unmatched. CDR1 is MDHEN and CDR2 is SYDVKM in the germline V gene. The CDR3 is 14 residues long.

The rearrangement joins TRBV5-1 to TRBJ1-1; a possible D gene is TRBD1 (5 bases). Germline V gives CDR1 SGHRS, CDR2 YFSETQ. Trimming left V 3 bases short and J 1 base short, with 10 bases between. The CDR3 runs to 14 residues. This CDR3 is CASSSGPSNTEAFF. CDR3 DNA: TGCGCCAGCAGCTCGGGACCGTCGAACACTGAAGCTTTCTTT.

This rearrangement joins TRBV20-1 to TRBJ2-1; 7 bases fit TRBD2. Germline trimming cut 1 base from V and 0 bases from J; bases unmatched to any gene: 12. There are 18 residues in the CDR3. Germline assignment: CDR1 DFQATT and CDR2 SNEGSKA (reference sequence). The CDR3 spells CSARAGGGPGGSYNEQFF. The DNA of the CDR3 is TGCAGTGCTAGAGCGGGGGGTGGGCCGGGAGGCTCCTACAATGAGCAGTTCTTC.

The rearrangement links TRBV28 to TRBJ2-7; TRBD1 aligns across 9 bases. This CDR3 comprises 14 residues. Germline V gives CDR1 MDHEN, CDR2 SYDVKM. Unmatched junction bases numbered 5, after V lost 7 bases and J lost 1 base. CDR3 sequence reads: CASTPGTGSYEQYF. In nucleotides, the CDR3 is TGTGCCAGCACTCCGGGGACAGGGTCCTACGAGCAGTACTTC.

The chain uses TRBV4-3 and TRBJ1-6; D gene ambiguous. There are 15 residues in the CDR3. Germline V gene lookup returns CDR1 LGHNA and CDR2 YSLEER. Trimming removed 0 bases at V and 9 bases at J, with 12 bases between. This CDR3 reads CASSQDPSVGSPLHF. The CDR3 DNA follows: TGCGCCAGCAGCCAAGACCCGAGCGTGGGTTCACCCCTCCACTTT.